A selection of T cell receptor beta chains follows, all from one sample in a study of CD8+CD57+ T cells in acquired aplastic anemia. TCRdb re-called the reads with MiXCR, one entry per CDR3 protein. Of 150,000 to 200,000 distinct CDR3 sequences in the sample, approximately 46% were seen once. Input material: sorted CD4+, CD8+, or CD8+CD57+ T cells (not recorded which) from PBMCs. These TCRs come from a human donor in good health. The CDR3 runs from the conserved cysteine through the conserved F or W. A D gene is named only where the DNA matches it firmly. Clone size is given for some rows only: seen once, a few or many times, or a class if the clone is expanded.

CDR3	DNA	size	D	V	J
CATSAPGTSGRNEQFF	TGTGCCACCAGTGCCCCCGGGACTAGCGGGAGGAATGAGCAGTTCTTC	NA	TRBD2	TRBV24-1	TRBJ2-1
CASSYSHGGGDTQYF	TGTGCCAGCAGTTACTCCCATGGCGGAGGAGATACGCAGTATTTT	NA	NA	TRBV6-5	TRBJ2-3
CASSWKGTGVEAFF	TGTGCCAGCAGTTGGAAAGGGACAGGGGTTGAGGCTTTCTTT	many	TRBD1	TRBV12-3/TRBV12-4	TRBJ1-1
CASSTTSGGAAYEQYF	TGTGCCAGCAGCACCACCTCAGGGGGCGCGGCCTACGAGCAGTACTTC	NA	TRBD1	TRBV7-8	TRBJ2-7
CASSGFGGFQETQYF	TGTGCCAGCAGTGGATTCGGGGGCTTCCAAGAGACCCAGTACTTC	NA	NA	TRBV2	TRBJ2-5
CASSLVLVPDEAFF	TGTGCCAGCAGCTTAGTTCTTGTGCCTGATGAAGCTTTCTTT	NA	NA	TRBV7-8	TRBJ1-1
CASSLRPGESTEAFF	TGTGCCAGCAGCTTACGACCGGGGGAGAGCACTGAAGCTTTCTTT	NA	NA	TRBV11-2	TRBJ1-1
CASSLGDRGRNSPLHF	TGTGCCAGCAGCTTAGGAGACAGGGGGCGGAATTCACCCCTCCACTTT	many	TRBD1	TRBV5-5	TRBJ1-6
CASSESTDTQYF	TGCGCCAGCAGTGAGTCAACAGATACGCAGTATTTT	NA	NA	TRBV10-1	TRBJ2-3
CASGLAGTGELFF	TGTGCCAGCGGTTTAGCGGGGACCGGGGAGCTGTTTTTT	once	TRBD2	TRBV12-3/TRBV12-4	TRBJ2-2
CSARVDEGEAFF	TGCAGTGCTAGAGTCGACGAGGGTGAAGCTTTCTTT	NA	NA	TRBV20-1	TRBJ1-1
CASSTDRGRIEDTGELFF	TGTGCCAGCAGCACGGACAGGGGGCGTATTGAGGACACCGGGGAGCTGTTTTTT	many	TRBD1	TRBV11-1	TRBJ2-2
CASSSTGTPAELFF	TGTGCCAGCAGTTCGACGGGGACACCGGCGGAGCTGTTTTTT	many	NA	TRBV12-3/TRBV12-4	TRBJ2-2
CASSLQPHRGKFAMNTEAFF	TGTGCCAGCAGTCTCCAACCTCACAGGGGAAAATTCGCCATGAACACTGAAGCTTTCTTT	few	TRBD1	TRBV12-3/TRBV12-4	TRBJ1-1
CASSLGLASYEQYF	TGTGCCAGCAGCCTGGGACTAGCAAGCTACGAGCAGTACTTC	NA	TRBD2	TRBV11-3	TRBJ2-7
CASLLDRQYEQYF	TGTGCCAGTTTGTTAGACCGACAATACGAGCAGTACTTC	few	NA	TRBV6-1	TRBJ2-7
CASSSNSGSPLHF	TGTGCCAGCAGCTCTAACTCTGGATCACCCCTCCACTTT	many	NA	TRBV7-3	TRBJ1-6
CASSMGDGRNQPQHF	TGTGCCAGTAGTATGGGGGACGGCCGCAATCAGCCCCAGCATTTT	many	NA	TRBV19	TRBJ1-5
CASSSTKDSYNEQFF	TGTGCCAGCAGCTCAACTAAGGACAGTTACAATGAGCAGTTCTTC	many	NA	TRBV7-6	TRBJ2-1
CATSRKQGDSAEAFF	TGTGCCACCAGCAGGAAACAGGGGGATTCGGCTGAAGCTTTCTTT	many	TRBD1	TRBV15	TRBJ1-1
CASSRLSYEQYF	TGCGCCAGCAGCCGACTGTCCTACGAGCAGTACTTC	many	NA	TRBV10-2	TRBJ2-7
CASSLYVGRVYF	TGTGCCAGCAGCTTATACGTGGGCAGAGTATACTTC	many	NA	TRBV7-2	TRBJ2-7
CASSRQQSSYNSPPHF	TGTGCCAGCAGCCGCCAACAGAGCTCCTATAATTCACCCCCCCACTTT	NA	NA	TRBV3-1	TRBJ1-6
CASSSGFHEQYF	TGTGCCAGCAGTTCCGGGTTCCACGAGCAGTACTTC	NA	NA	TRBV27	TRBJ2-7
CASSQVFGPHDSYEQYF	TGCGCCAGCAGCCAAGTCTTTGGTCCCCACGATTCCTACGAGCAGTACTTC	many	NA	TRBV4-1	TRBJ2-7
CASSLPGSSPLHF	TGTGCCAGCAGCTTACCGGGGAGTTCACCCCTCCACTTT	many	NA	TRBV7-2	TRBJ1-6
CSVETGIHEQYF	TGCAGCGTTGAGACAGGGATCCACGAGCAGTACTTC	few	TRBD1	TRBV29-1	TRBJ2-7
CATSDPGTSGTRETQYF	TGTGCCACCAGTGATCCAGGGACTAGCGGGACGCGGGAGACCCAGTACTTC	many	TRBD2	TRBV24-1	TRBJ2-5
CRARDRGSYEQYF	TGCAGGGCAAGGGACAGGGGATCCTACGAGCAGTACTTC	NA	TRBD1	TRBV20-1	TRBJ2-7
CASGIRFSTDTQYF	TGTGCCAGCGGTATACGGTTCTCCACAGATACGCAGTATTTT	many	NA	TRBV11-2	TRBJ2-3
CSAALAGRQETQYF	TGCAGTGCTGCGTTAGCGGGACGCCAAGAGACCCAGTACTTC	NA	TRBD2	TRBV20-1	TRBJ2-5
CAISESANPRIEQYF	TGTGCCATCAGTGAGTCGGCGAATCCCCGTATCGAGCAGTACTTC	NA	NA	TRBV10-3	TRBJ2-7
CASSLVPAGNVFTGELFF	TGTGCCAGCAGCTTGGTGCCAGCGGGTAATGTGTTCACCGGGGAGCTGTTTTTT	many	NA	TRBV7-8	TRBJ2-2
CASRGTSDSYEQYF	TGTGCCAGCAGAGGGACATCCGACTCCTACGAGCAGTACTTC	NA	NA	TRBV12-3/TRBV12-4	TRBJ2-7
CASSGAGRTNEKLFF	TGTGCCAGCAGTGGAGCAGGGAGAACTAATGAAAAACTGTTTTTT	many	NA	TRBV6-1	TRBJ1-4
CASSVASLAVYNEQFF	TGTGCCAGCAGCGTAGCTAGCCTAGCAGTCTACAATGAGCAGTTCTTC	many	NA	TRBV9	TRBJ2-1
CASSFQQGLGTEAFF	TGTGCCAGTAGTTTCCAACAGGGACTAGGCACTGAAGCTTTCTTT	NA	NA	TRBV19	TRBJ1-1
CSVRVSSTDTQYF	TGCAGCGTCCGGGTTTCTAGCACAGATACGCAGTATTTT	many	NA	TRBV29-1	TRBJ2-3
CASSEPEYNSPLHF	TGTGCCAGCAGTGAACCGGAATATAATTCACCCCTCCACTTT	many	NA	TRBV6-1	TRBJ1-6
CASSYQETQYF	TGTGCCAGCAGTTACCAAGAGACCCAGTACTTC	many	NA	TRBV7-9	TRBJ2-5
CASTYRGGGSPLHF	TGTGCCAGTACGTACAGGGGAGGTGGTTCACCCCTCCACTTT	many	TRBD1	TRBV28	TRBJ1-6
CAGSGTGTGNTIYF	TGTGCCGGCAGTGGAACGGGGACTGGAAACACCATATATTTT	once	NA	TRBV25-1	TRBJ1-3
CSASGAGASEQFF	TGCAGTGCTTCCGGGGCGGGAGCCAGTGAGCAGTTCTTC	many	TRBD2	TRBV20-1	TRBJ2-1
CASSLALSSSPLHF	TGTGCCAGCAGCTTGGCGCTGAGTTCTTCACCCCTCCACTTT	NA	NA	TRBV5-5	TRBJ1-6
CASAQTYLGGYTF	TGCGCCAGCGCCCAGACCTACTTGGGGGGCTACACCTTC	many	NA	TRBV10-2	TRBJ1-2
CASSRQGNFETEAFF	TGTGCCAGTAGTCGACAGGGGAACTTCGAGACTGAAGCTTTCTTT	many	TRBD1	TRBV19	TRBJ1-1
CASSADISSRPPLFF	TGTGCCAGCAGTGCCGACATTTCGTCCCGTCCGCCACTGTTTTTT	many	NA	TRBV2	TRBJ1-4
CASSVNSYNSPLHF	TGTGCCAGCAGCGTTAATAGCTATAATTCACCCCTCCACTTT	few	NA	TRBV9	TRBJ1-6
CASSVAMVETQYF	TGTGCCAGCAGTGTAGCCATGGTGGAGACCCAGTACTTC	NA	NA	TRBV25-1	TRBJ2-5
CASSLVTGRAGNEQFF	TGCGCCAGCAGCTTGGTAACCGGGAGGGCCGGGAATGAGCAGTTCTTC	many	TRBD2	TRBV5-1	TRBJ2-1
CASSLAREEFYEQYF	TGTGCCAGCAGTCTAGCCCGAGAGGAGTTCTACGAGCAGTACTTC	NA	NA	TRBV27	TRBJ2-7
CAISEGRGTQYF	TGTGCCATCAGTGAGGGCAGGGGAACCCAGTACTTC	NA	NA	TRBV10-3	TRBJ2-5
CASSLLAGGPNEQFF	TGTGCCAGCAGCTTATTGGCGGGAGGCCCCAATGAGCAGTTCTTC	many	TRBD2	TRBV7-3	TRBJ2-1
CSARENRDSNQPQHF	TGCAGTGCTAGGGAAAACCGGGACAGCAATCAGCCCCAGCATTTT	NA	NA	TRBV20-1	TRBJ1-5
CATSPTELPHWEQYF	TGTGCCACCAGCCCCACCGAACTACCCCACTGGGAGCAGTACTTC	many	NA	TRBV15	TRBJ2-7
CASSIGSGRAGYNEQFF	TGTGCCAGTAGTATAGGAAGCGGGAGGGCGGGATACAATGAGCAGTTCTTC	many	TRBD2	TRBV19	TRBJ2-1
CASSAPSQGDTQYF	TGTGCCAGCAGTGCACCCTCTCAGGGAGATACGCAGTATTTT	many	NA	TRBV25-1	TRBJ2-3